Listed below are T cell receptor beta chains from one sample, sequenced in a study of T cells in Graves' hyperthyroidism and ophthalmopathy. TCRdb recomputed calls from the multiplex PCR reads with MiXCR, one row per CDR3 protein. Of 200,000 to 250,000 distinct CDR3 sequences listed, approximately 17% are singletons. The specimen sequenced was blood. These TCRs come from a man aged 50-60 years with Graves' hyperthyroidism. CDR3s include the opening cysteine and the closing phenylalanine or tryptophan. The order of the fields is D gene, J gene, clone size, V gene, CDR3 DNA, CDR3 protein. D genes are given only for firm matches. Clone size, where shown, is once, few, many, or a class for clones that have expanded.

D gene: NA; J gene: TRBJ1-1; clone size: NA; V gene: TRBV29-1; CDR3 DNA: TGCAGCGTTGAAGGGGGGGGCCCCGAAGCTTTCTTT; CDR3 protein: CSVEGGGPEAFF
D gene: NA; J gene: TRBJ2-5; clone size: NA; V gene: TRBV7-3; CDR3 DNA: TGTGCCAGCAGCTTAGACGGTCGGGCGGAGACCCAGTACTTC; CDR3 protein: CASSLDGRAETQYF
D gene: TRBD2; J gene: TRBJ2-7; clone size: many; V gene: TRBV12-3/TRBV12-4; CDR3 DNA: TGTGCCAGCAGTTCCCTAGCGGAGGACTACGAGCAGTACTTC; CDR3 protein: CASSSLAEDYEQYF
D gene: NA; J gene: TRBJ1-4; clone size: many; V gene: TRBV2; CDR3 DNA: TGTGCCAGCAGTGACAGGGACCGGGAAAAACTGTTTTTT; CDR3 protein: CASSDRDREKLFF
D gene: NA; J gene: TRBJ2-5; clone size: few; V gene: TRBV20-1; CDR3 DNA: TGCAGTGCTAAGAGGGACCCCCAAGAGACCCAGTACTTC; CDR3 protein: CSAKRDPQETQYF
D gene: NA; J gene: TRBJ2-1; clone size: many; V gene: TRBV6-2/TRBV6-3; CDR3 DNA: TGTGCCAGCAGTTATTGGCGGTGGAATGAGCAGTTCTTC; CDR3 protein: CASSYWRWNEQFF
D gene: TRBD2; J gene: TRBJ2-1; clone size: many; V gene: TRBV20-1; CDR3 DNA: TGCAGTGCTAGAGATCCGCTAGCGGGAGTGGATGAGCAGTTCTTC; CDR3 protein: CSARDPLAGVDEQFF
D gene: TRBD1; J gene: TRBJ2-3; clone size: NA; V gene: TRBV24-1; CDR3 DNA: TGTGCCACCACCCACGGGACAGGAAACACAGATACGCAGTATTTT; CDR3 protein: CATTHGTGNTDTQYF
D gene: NA; J gene: TRBJ2-1; clone size: many; V gene: TRBV2; CDR3 DNA: TGTGCCAGCAGTGAAGCGTCCAGGGCAGGAAATGAGCAGTTCTTC; CDR3 protein: CASSEASRAGNEQFF
D gene: NA; J gene: TRBJ2-7; clone size: few; V gene: TRBV27; CDR3 DNA: TGTGCCAGCAGTTTATCAAAAACCTACGAGCAGTACTTC; CDR3 protein: CASSLSKTYEQYF
D gene: TRBD1; J gene: TRBJ1-2; clone size: few; V gene: TRBV28; CDR3 DNA: TGTGCCAGCAGATCGACAGGGGCCCAGGACTATGGCTACACCTTC; CDR3 protein: CASRSTGAQDYGYTF
D gene: NA; J gene: TRBJ1-2; clone size: NA; V gene: TRBV12-3/TRBV12-4; CDR3 DNA: TGTGCCAGCAGGCCTGGTACCAACTATGGCTACACCTTC; CDR3 protein: CASRPGTNYGYTF
D gene: TRBD1; J gene: TRBJ2-7; clone size: NA; V gene: TRBV28; CDR3 DNA: TGTGCCGGGGGATGGGACAGGGAAACCGGGGAGCAGTACTTC; CDR3 protein: CAGGWDRETGEQYF
D gene: TRBD2; J gene: TRBJ2-5; clone size: few; V gene: TRBV5-4; CDR3 DNA: TGTGCCAGCAGCCCCAGCGGGAGAGGGGGAGAGACCCAGTACTTC; CDR3 protein: CASSPSGRGGETQYF
D gene: TRBD2; J gene: TRBJ2-1; clone size: NA; V gene: TRBV7-9; CDR3 DNA: TGTGCCAGCAGCTTAGGGTCCCTAGCGGTTAGCTCCTACAATGAGCAGTTCTTC; CDR3 protein: CASSLGSLAVSSYNEQFF
D gene: NA; J gene: TRBJ1-4; clone size: NA; V gene: TRBV6-1; CDR3 DNA: TGTGCCAGCAGCTCCCCTGCGGCGGCTAATGAAAAACTGTTTTTT; CDR3 protein: CASSSPAAANEKLFF
D gene: NA; J gene: TRBJ2-1; clone size: many; V gene: TRBV20-1; CDR3 DNA: TGCAGTGCTAGGTCGCTGATCTACAATGAGCAGTTCTTC; CDR3 protein: CSARSLIYNEQFF
D gene: TRBD1; J gene: TRBJ1-2; clone size: many; V gene: TRBV20-1; CDR3 DNA: TGCAGTGCTAGAGATCACCGGACAGGTGGCGGCTACACCTTC; CDR3 protein: CSARDHRTGGGYTF
D gene: TRBD1; J gene: TRBJ2-1; clone size: many; V gene: TRBV7-2; CDR3 DNA: TGTGCCAGCAGCATTCCGGGACAGGGAAATGAGCAGTTCTTC; CDR3 protein: CASSIPGQGNEQFF
D gene: NA; J gene: TRBJ2-6; clone size: many; V gene: TRBV28; CDR3 DNA: TGTGCCAGCAGTTCCGTGGAAGGTGGGGCCAACGTCCTGACTTTC; CDR3 protein: CASSSVEGGANVLTF
D gene: TRBD1; J gene: TRBJ2-7; clone size: many; V gene: TRBV5-1; CDR3 DNA: TGCGCCAGCAAGGGACAGGGGAGCTCCTACGAGCAGTACTTC; CDR3 protein: CASKGQGSSYEQYF
D gene: TRBD2; J gene: TRBJ2-7; clone size: NA; V gene: TRBV18; CDR3 DNA: TGTGCCAGCTCACCACCAAGCGGGAGGGCCTTCGAGCAGTACTTC; CDR3 protein: CASSPPSGRAFEQYF
D gene: NA; J gene: TRBJ2-7; clone size: many; V gene: TRBV7-9; CDR3 DNA: TGTGCCAGCAGCTTATCGGTGGGCGGCTCCTACGAGCAGTACTTC; CDR3 protein: CASSLSVGGSYEQYF
D gene: NA; J gene: TRBJ1-4; clone size: NA; V gene: TRBV18; CDR3 DNA: TGTGCCAGCTCACCAGTGTTGGTAGGACACGCAACTAATGAAAAACTGTTTTTT; CDR3 protein: CASSPVLVGHATNEKLFF
D gene: NA; J gene: TRBJ2-2; clone size: few; V gene: TRBV5-6; CDR3 DNA: TGTGCCAGCAGCTTGGGATTGGCGTTGAACACCGGGGAGCTGTTTTTT; CDR3 protein: CASSLGLALNTGELFF
D gene: TRBD2; J gene: TRBJ2-1; clone size: many; V gene: TRBV7-3; CDR3 DNA: TGTGCCAGCTCTGCTAGCGGAAATGAGCAGTTCTTC; CDR3 protein: CASSASGNEQFF